This record concerns one T cell receptor beta chain sequence. Its antigen is currently not known. Base qualities are missing; no much larger clone stands one base away. This sample was taken from a study of blood T cell repertoires in COVID-19 (dated by TCRdb to 2018 to 2020). Study-level background: Samples covering the acute and convalescent phases of COVID-19 were provided by collaborators in the United States, Italy and Spain. The prospective study material was composed of cDNA or gDNA derived from T cells, B-cell-depleted T cells, or PBMCs. The dataset comprised deeply sampled blood TCRbeta repertoires from subjects exposed to, actively infected with, or recovered from COVID-19. The repertoires were made available in a free public database intended to serve as a resource for research on the immune response to SARS-CoV-2. The samples were drawn from the first 160 participants of the ongoing ImmuneRACE study and from 950 to 1,500 subjects provided by 6 global collaborators. The sample metadata nearly always contained a de-identified subject ID, COVID-19 status, age in years and sex. Where HLA class I and class II types were available, the types were taken from metadata supplied by the sample provider, not from assay-based typing. Broad study findings and their caveats: How much clinical and demographic metadata was included differed by source and by participant, and the metadata was provided uncurated.

Collaborating institutions collected whole blood in K2EDTA tubes following their own protocols. For TCRbeta analysis, collaborator samples were shipped as frozen whole blood, as isolated PBMCs, or as DNA extracted from either sample type. TCRbeta CDR3 regions were amplified from genomic DNA using the immunoSEQ Assay, a bias-controlled multiplex PCR. From the authors' description of their analysis: The number of nucleated cells in each sample was estimated from the amplification of reference gene primers within the assay. To quantify the absolute abundance of each unique TCRbeta CDR3 rearrangement, sequence reads were collapsed and filtered. Productive Simpson clonality was computed per sample as the square root of Simpson's diversity index over productive rearrangements. The source is immuneACCESS, and TCRdb retained only in-frame sequences with V and J called. Part of the clones is not carried over; for the studies checked, unresolved V genes explain less than half of this, and the remainder is unexplained. The DNA was the basis for D and trimming; V, J and clone size are from that table. The sample table shows a few hundred thousand clones, and roughly 77% are seen once. About 3% of the sample goes to the ten largest clones.

The sequenced sample consisted of peripheral blood. This sequence originates from an elderly woman with acute or convalescent COVID-19.

In nucleotide form, the sequence is TGTGCCAGCAGCTTAGGGGGTTGGGGCGTAAATCAGCCCCAGCATTTT. Translated, it reads CASSLGGWGVNQPQHF. Rearrangement joined TRBV7-9 to TRBJ1-5; matching of 5 bases hints at TRBD1 as the D gene. The CDR1 and CDR2 encoded by the germline V gene (reference sequence) are SEHNR and FQNEAQ. CDR3 length: 16 amino acids, cysteine to phenylalanine. The sequence is cut down to CDR3 DNA, 48 bases in frame from base 1. Cut back by 1 base and 4 bases, the V and J ends lie 14 bases apart. Reference TRBV7-9 and TRBJ1-5 proteins supply the regions before and after the CDR3; the full variable domain is: DTGVSQNPRHKITKRGQNVTFRCDPISEHNRLYWYRQTLGQGPEFLTYFQNEAQLEKSRLLSDRFSAERPKGSFSTLEIQRTEQGDSAMYLCASSLGGWGVNQPQHFGDGTRLSIL.